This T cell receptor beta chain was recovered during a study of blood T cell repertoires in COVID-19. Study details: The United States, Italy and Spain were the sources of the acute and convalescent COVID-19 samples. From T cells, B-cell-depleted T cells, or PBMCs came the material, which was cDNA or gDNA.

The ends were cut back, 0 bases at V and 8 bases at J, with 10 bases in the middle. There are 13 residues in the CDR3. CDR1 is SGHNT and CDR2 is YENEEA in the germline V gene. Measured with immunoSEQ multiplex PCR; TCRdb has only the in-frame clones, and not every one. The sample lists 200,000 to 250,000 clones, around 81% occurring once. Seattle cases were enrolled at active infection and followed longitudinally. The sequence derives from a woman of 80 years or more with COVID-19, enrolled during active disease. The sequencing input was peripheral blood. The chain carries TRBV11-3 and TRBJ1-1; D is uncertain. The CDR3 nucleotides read TGTGCCAGCAGCTTAGATAAATTCGGGGAAGCTTTCTTT. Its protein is CASSLDKFGEAFF.